This T cell receptor beta chain is drawn from a study of blood T cell repertoires in COVID-19. The V and J ends lost 7 bases and 2 bases respectively, with 17 bases between them. Germline V gene data show CDR1 as MDHEN and CDR2 as SYDVKM. The CDR3 totals 15 residues. Source study methods: Counts of nucleated cells, estimated from reference gene primer amplification, were obtained. Assay used: immunoSEQ multiplex PCR; TCRdb lists only in-frame clones, some missing. V and J calls and clone size are those listed in that table; D and trimming were worked out from the DNA. The sample carries approximately 200,000 clones, about 91% recorded once.

Specimen: peripheral blood. This sequence was found in a woman younger than 45 with acute or convalescent COVID-19. V is TRBV28 and J is TRBJ2-5, with D uncertain. The CDR3 coding sequence is TGTGCCAGCACCTCGAGCCACTCGGAGCAAGAGACCCAGTACTTC. Its protein product is CASTSSHSEQETQYF.